These 18 T cell receptor beta chains share one sample of origin, sequenced in a study of CD8+ T cells in alopecia areata. cDNA serving as the sequencing template came from extracted, reverse transcribed RNA. Data came from immunoSEQ multiplex PCR; TCRdb stores just in-frame clones and leaves some out. Among about 190,000 clones listed, 59% were seen once. The specimen was CD4+ T cells sorted from blood, collected at week 0. These receptor sequences come from a human donor with alopecia areata.

This sequence joins TRBV9 and TRBJ2-3; 8 bases agree with TRBD1. V was clipped by 1 base and J by 5 bases; unmatched bases: 6. Germline V gene data show CDR1 as SGDLS and CDR2 as YYNGEE. The CDR3 is made up of 15 amino acids. The CDR3 nucleotides are TGTGCCAGCAGCGTAAGGGGACAGGTTGGAGATACGCAGTATTTT. It is translated as CASSVRGQVGDTQYF.

The gene calls are TRBV9 and TRBJ2-3, with 8 bases aligning to TRBD2. CDR3 length: 15 residues. V lost 4 bases to trimming and J lost 4 bases; unmatched junction nucleotides: 8. The V gene's germline CDR1 is SGDLS and CDR2 YYNGEE. The CDR3 DNA is TGTGCCAGCAGCCCATTAGCGGGGAGGGCAGATACGCAGTATTTT. It yields the protein CASSPLAGRADTQYF. Full variable domain (rest looked up from reference TRBV9 and TRBJ2-3): DSGVTQTPKHLITATGQRVTLRCSPRSGDLSVYWYQQSLDQGLQFLIQYYNGEERAKGNILERFSAQQFPDLHSELNLSSLELGDSALYFCASSPLAGRADTQYFGPGTRLTVL.

The chain links TRBV6-5 to TRBJ2-5; D unclear. V lost 6 bases, J lost 5 bases, and 16 bases lay in between. The CDR3 is 14 amino acids. The V gene's germline CDR1 is MNHEY and CDR2 SVGAGI. CDR3 region: CASRPIADGETQYF. CDR3 DNA sequence: TGTGCCAGCAGACCTATTGCTGACGGGGAGACCCAGTACTTC.

The rearrangement joins TRBV4-2 to TRBJ2-3; 7 nucleotides match TRBD1. The CDR3 runs to 16 residues. CDR1 and CDR2 from the germline V gene are LGHNA and YNFKEQ. Trimming took 2 bases from V and 1 from J; bases not matched to a gene: 6. CDR3 in DNA: TGTGCCAGCAGCCAACCACAGGGGAGCGGCACAGATACGCAGTATTTT. Amino acid sequence: CASSQPQGSGTDTQYF.

CDR3 coding DNA: TGTGCCAGTAAAGACCGGGACAGAGTTGTGGAGACCCAGTACTTC. Translated: CASKDRDRVVETQYF. This chain uses TRBV30 with TRBJ2-5; 7 bases line up with TRBD1. CDR3 length: 15 residues. The V gene end was trimmed by 8 bases and the J gene end by 5 bases; junction bases not matched to a gene: 17. Germline CDR1 GTSNPN, CDR2 SVGIG (reference sequence).

The chain has TRBV4-2 and TRBJ2-2, with no clear D. Trimming cost V 3 bases and J 7 bases, with 6 bases left between them. Germline V gene lookup returns CDR1 LGHNA and CDR2 YNFKEQ. CDR3 length: 12 amino acids. The CDR3 sequence: CASSHIHGELFF. DNA for the CDR3: TGTGCCAGCAGCCACATTCACGGGGAGCTGTTTTTT.

The CDR3 region is CSVEELVRAGRETQYF. CDR3 bases: TGCAGCGTTGAAGAGCTCGTCAGGGCCGGGCGAGAGACCCAGTACTTC. The rearrangement joins TRBV29-1 to TRBJ2-5; D is possibly TRBD1 (5 bases). Germline V gene lookup returns CDR1 SQVTM and CDR2 ANQGSEA. V lost 0 bases to trimming and J lost 4 bases, with 18 bases between them. The CDR3 is 16 amino acids.

Concerning this clone: At one end, the junction sequence differs from germline, possibly due to a read error. V is TRBV6-1 and J is TRBJ2-7; either TRBD1 or TRBD2 may supply D (6 bases each). CDR1 is MNHNS and CDR2 is SASEGT in the germline V gene. CDR3 length: 13 residues. The CDR3 nucleotides are TGTGCCAGCAGGGATACTCGTGCCGCGGGACACAGCTTC. Translation gives CASRDTRAAGHSF.

The gene calls are TRBV28 and TRBJ1-1; D unresolved. The CDR3 runs 14 residues. The V end lost 7 bases, the J end lost 6 bases, and 18 bases lay between the germline ends. Germline-derived CDR1 and CDR2 are MDHEN and SYDVKM. CDR3 in amino acids: CASILSTVRSEAFF. DNA of the CDR3: TGTGCCAGCATCCTATCCACAGTGCGGTCTGAAGCTTTCTTT.

The chain combines TRBV6-5 with TRBJ2-7, with 9 bases matching TRBD1. CDR3 length: 15 residues. CDR1 MNHEY and CDR2 SVGAGI come from the germline V gene. After removal of 0 bases from V and 2 bases from J, the junction contained 2 bases not matched to a gene. CDR3 sequence (DNA): TGTGCCAGCAGTTACTCAGGGACAGGGACCTACGAGCAGTACTTC. This encodes CASSYSGTGTYEQYF.

This clone was picked up one time. The CDR3 region is CSVAGVLNNEQFF. DNA for the CDR3: TGCAGCGTTGCCGGGGTCCTTAACAATGAGCAGTTCTTC. The genes are TRBV29-1 and TRBJ2-1, with D perhaps matching TRBD2 (5 bases). V was cut by 4 bases and J by 5 bases, with 12 bases left in between. There are 13 residues in the CDR3. Germline V gene sequence: CDR1 SQVTM, CDR2 ANQGSEA.

The chain couples TRBV18 to TRBJ1-5; 12 bases are shared with TRBD1. This CDR3 spans 21 amino acids. Germline lookup yields CDR1 KGHSH and CDR2 LQKENI. The V gene end was trimmed by 6 bases and the J gene end by 6 bases; junction bases not matched to a gene: 24. The DNA for the CDR3 is TGTGCCAGCTCGCTCATCCGGGACAGGGGGCTCACACAACGTTTTACTCAGCCCCAGCATTTT. Translated, it gives CASSLIRDRGLTQRFTQPQHF.

The V call is TRBV10-2, the J call TRBJ2-5; the D call may be TRBD1 or TRBD2 (5 bases each). Germline-derived CDR1 and CDR2 are WSHSY and SAAADI. V was clipped by 2 bases and J by 0 bases, with 10 bases between them. The CDR3 spans 15 residues. This CDR3 is CASSERGLDQETQYF. In DNA form, the CDR3 reads TGCGCCAGCAGTGAGCGGGGCTTGGACCAAGAGACCCAGTACTTC.

The chain uses TRBV9 and TRBJ1-2; D ambiguous. V lost 4 bases and J lost 8, with 15 bases in between. The germline gives CDR1 SGDLS, CDR2 YYNGEE. The CDR3 totals 13 residues. CDR3: CASSPRQAMGYTF. The CDR3 nucleotides read TGTGCCAGCAGCCCCCGTCAGGCTATGGGCTACACCTTC.

The rearrangement links TRBV2 to TRBJ2-7, with D perhaps matching TRBD1 or TRBD2 (5 bases each). Deletions cut 9 bases from V and 9 bases from J, with 21 bases between. Germline CDR1 SNHLY, CDR2 FYNNEI. The CDR3 is 13 residues long. The DNA for the CDR3 is TGTGCCAGAGGGGACGGGATTTGGGCGGCGCAGTACTTC. Its protein product is CARGDGIWAAQYF.

The J gene is TRBJ2-1, the V gene TRBV4-1, with unresolved D. The CDR3 runs 14 residues. The V end was cut by 0 bases, the J end by 6 bases, with 9 bases between. Germline lookup yields CDR1 MGHRA and CDR2 YSYEKL. This CDR3 reads CASSQDPFANEQFF. CDR3 coding DNA: TGCGCCAGCAGCCAAGACCCTTTTGCCAATGAGCAGTTCTTC.

This chain uses TRBV7-9 with TRBJ1-6, with TRBD1 matching over 8 bases. Germline V gene lookup returns CDR1 SEHNR and CDR2 FQNEAQ (reference sequence). The CDR3 runs to 15 residues. The V gene end was trimmed by 6 bases and the J gene end by 7 bases; junction bases not matched to a gene: 8. In DNA form, the CDR3 reads TGTGCCAGCAGACCCGGGACAGGCGGAAATTCACCCCTCCACTTT. It yields the protein CASRPGTGGNSPLHF.

The chain joins TRBV7-2 to TRBJ1-6, with 7 bases aligning to TRBD1. The germline CDR1 and CDR2 sequences are SGHTA and FQGNSA. J was trimmed by 9 bases and V by 4 bases; bases with no gene match: 3. The length of the CDR3 is 13 residues. The CDR3 spells CASSSRQGSPLHF. CDR3 DNA sequence: TGTGCCAGCAGCTCCCGACAGGGTTCACCCCTCCACTTT. The full variable domain, in which reference TRBV7-2 and TRBJ1-6 provide the parts outside the CDR3, is GAGVSQSPSNKVTEKGKDVELRCDPISGHTALYWYRQSLGQGLEFLIYFQGNSAPDKSGLPSDRFSAERTGGSVSTLTIQRTQQEDSAVYLCASSSRQGSPLHFGNGTRLTVT.